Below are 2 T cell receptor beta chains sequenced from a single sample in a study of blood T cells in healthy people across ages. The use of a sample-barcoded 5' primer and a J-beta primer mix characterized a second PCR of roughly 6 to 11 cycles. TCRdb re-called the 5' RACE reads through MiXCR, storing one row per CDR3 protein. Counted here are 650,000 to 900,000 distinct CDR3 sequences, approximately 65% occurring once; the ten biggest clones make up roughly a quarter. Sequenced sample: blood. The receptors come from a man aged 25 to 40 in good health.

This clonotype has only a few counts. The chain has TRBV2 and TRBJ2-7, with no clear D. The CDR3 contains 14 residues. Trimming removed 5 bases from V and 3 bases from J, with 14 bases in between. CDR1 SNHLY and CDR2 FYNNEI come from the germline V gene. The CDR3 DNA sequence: TGTGCCAGCAGTCAAGACTCCGAAGTCTACGAGCAGTACTTC. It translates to CASSQDSEVYEQYF.

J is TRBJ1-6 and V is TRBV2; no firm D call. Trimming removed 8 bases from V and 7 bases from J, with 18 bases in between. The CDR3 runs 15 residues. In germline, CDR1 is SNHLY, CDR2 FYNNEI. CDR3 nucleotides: TGTGCCAGCGGCTTGTACTCTCAGAGGAATTCACCCCTCCACTTT. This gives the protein CASGLYSQRNSPLHF.